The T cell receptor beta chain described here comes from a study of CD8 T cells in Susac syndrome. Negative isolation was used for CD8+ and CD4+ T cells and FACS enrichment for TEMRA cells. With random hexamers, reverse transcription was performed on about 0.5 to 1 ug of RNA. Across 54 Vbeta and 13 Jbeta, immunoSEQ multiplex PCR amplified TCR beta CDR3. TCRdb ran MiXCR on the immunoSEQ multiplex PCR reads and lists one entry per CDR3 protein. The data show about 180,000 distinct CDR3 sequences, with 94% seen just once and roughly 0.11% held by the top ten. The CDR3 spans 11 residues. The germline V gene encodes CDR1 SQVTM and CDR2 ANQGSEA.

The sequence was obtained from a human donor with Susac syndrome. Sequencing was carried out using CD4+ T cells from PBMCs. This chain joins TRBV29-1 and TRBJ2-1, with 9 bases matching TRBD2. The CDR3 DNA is TGCAGTACTGGACTAGCGCATGAGCAGTTCTTC. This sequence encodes CSTGLAHEQFF.